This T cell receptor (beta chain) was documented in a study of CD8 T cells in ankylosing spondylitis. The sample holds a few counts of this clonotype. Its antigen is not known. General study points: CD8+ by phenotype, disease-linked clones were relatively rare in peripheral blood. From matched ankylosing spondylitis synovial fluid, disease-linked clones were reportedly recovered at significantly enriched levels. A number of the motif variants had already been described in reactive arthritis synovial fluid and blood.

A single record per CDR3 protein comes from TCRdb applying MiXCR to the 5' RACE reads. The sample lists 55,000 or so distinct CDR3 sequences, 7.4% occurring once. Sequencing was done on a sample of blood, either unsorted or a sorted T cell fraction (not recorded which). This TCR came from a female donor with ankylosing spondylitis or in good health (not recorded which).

The CDR3 nucleotides are TGTGCCAGCAGCCTCCGGAGGTTGGGGACTGAAGCTTTCTTT. Its protein is CASSLRRLGTEAFF. The J gene is TRBJ1-1, the V gene TRBV13; D unresolved. CDR1 is PRHDT, CDR2 FYEKMQ, per germline (reference sequence). The length of the CDR3 is 14 residues. Trimming shortened V by 5 bases and J by 5 bases, and 15 bases separated the two germline ends.